Below, 25 T cell receptor beta chains from the same sample are listed, as sequenced in a study of blood T cells in healthy people across ages (dated by TCRdb to the mid-2010s). The library was generated by 5' RACE. The listed sequencing device is Illumina HiSeq 2500. A second 7 to 11 cycle PCR used a sample-barcoded 5' primer and a J-beta primer mix. TCRdb reworked the public reads: Q25 trimming with fastp, MiXCR clone assembly, productive beta chains retained. Rows merge per CDR3 protein into single entries with the most common DNA and genes. This sample comprises approximately 1.5 million distinct CDR3 sequences, about 35% of them detected only once. 10% to 12% of the sample is held by the ten biggest clonotypes. The sequenced sample was blood. The origin of the receptors is a woman aged 25 to 39 in good health.

CDR3 residues: CASSEFKDTDTQYF. CDR3 coding DNA: TGTGCCAGCAGTGAGTTTAAGGACACAGATACGCAGTATTTT. The chain couples TRBV6-1 to TRBJ2-3; D ambiguous. The CDR3 runs 14 residues. Trimming removed 3 bases from V and 2 bases from J, with 9 bases in between. Germline V CDR1 and CDR2: MNHNS, SASEGT.

This clonotype came up a few times. The chain combines TRBV20-1 with TRBJ2-1; perhaps TRBD1 as D (6 bases). This CDR3 has 15 amino acids. The germline V and J ends were trimmed by 5 bases and 5 bases, with 19 bases remaining between them. Germline V gene data show CDR1 as DFQATT and CDR2 as SNEGSKA (reference sequence). The CDR3 loop is CSALNGLRGNNEQFF. CDR3 sequence (DNA): TGCAGTGCTTTAAACGGACTTAGGGGGAACAATGAGCAGTTCTTC.

The genes are TRBV5-1 and TRBJ1-2, with D maybe TRBD1 (5 bases). This CDR3 has 16 amino acids. Germline lookup yields CDR1 SGHRS and CDR2 YFSETQ. Deletions cut 0 bases from V and 4 bases from J, with 16 bases between. This CDR3 reads CASSLGQSTGAYGYTF. In nucleotides, the CDR3 is TGCGCCAGCAGCTTGGGACAGAGCACCGGGGCCTATGGCTACACCTTC.

The gene calls are TRBV6-6 and TRBJ2-7; no definite D call. Germline CDR1 reads MNHNY; CDR2 reads SVGAGI (reference sequence). Trimming removed 2 bases at V and 0 bases at J, with 8 bases between. The CDR3 is made up of 14 amino acids. The CDR3 coding sequence is TGTGCCAGCAGTTACCAGGCCTCCTCCTACGAGCAGTACTTC. Protein product: CASSYQASSYEQYF.

This clonotype was picked up one time. This CDR3 fails to terminate in the conserved phenylalanine or tryptophan, so it likely reflects a read error. The chain joins TRBV6-1 to TRBJ2-4; D remains unclear. The J call could be wrong; TRBJ2-7 is a better fit for the DNA end. In germline, CDR1 is MNHNS, CDR2 SASEGT. The CDR3 loop spans 21 amino acids. CDR3 sequence: CASSDYSTWEQRPSLFYEQYC. CDR3 DNA: TGTGCCAGCAGTGACTACTCAACCTGGGAACAGCGTCCCTCCCTTTTTTACGAGCAGTACTGC.

This chain connects TRBV6-6 to TRBJ2-7; 7 bases are a match to TRBD2. V lost 0 bases, J lost 2 bases, and 10 bases stayed unmatched. This CDR3 has 17 residues. In germline, CDR1 is MNHNY, CDR2 SVGAGI (reference sequence). Here the CDR3 DNA reads TGTGCCAGCAGTTACTCGGAGCGGGACGCCGACACCTACGAGCAGTACTTC. Translated, it gives CASSYSERDADTYEQYF.

The chain is built from TRBV6-6 and TRBJ2-3; 10 bases agree with TRBD2. The CDR3 extends over 15 amino acids. In germline, CDR1 is MNHNY, CDR2 SVGAGI (reference sequence). J was trimmed by 4 bases and V by 6 bases; bases with no gene match: 7. The CDR3 sequence: CASRNTGLASDTQYF. CDR3 in DNA: TGTGCCAGCAGGAACACGGGACTAGCGTCAGATACGCAGTATTTT.

The CDR3 sequence: CSARVWGLGTEAFF. Here the CDR3 DNA reads TGCAGTGCTAGAGTGTGGGGGCTGGGCACTGAAGCTTTCTTT. V and J are TRBV20-1 and TRBJ1-1; a possible D gene is TRBD1 (6 bases). Germline loops: CDR1 DFQATT, CDR2 SNEGSKA (reference sequence). There are 14 residues in the CDR3. V was shortened by 1 base and J by 4 bases, with 13 bases between the two germline ends.

This chain uses TRBV7-9 with TRBJ2-3; D not resolved. CDR1 is SEHNR and CDR2 is FQNEAQ in the germline V gene (reference sequence). The CDR3 extends over 16 amino acids. The V gene lost 5 bases and the J gene lost 2 bases, with 17 bases spanning the gap. CDR3 region: CASSKQHLILTDTQYF. The CDR3 DNA sequence: TGTGCCAGCAGCAAACAGCACCTTATTCTCACAGATACGCAGTATTTT. Variable domain in full (rest from reference TRBV7-9 and TRBJ2-3): DTGVSQNPRHKITKRGQNVTFRCDPISEHNRLYWYRQTLGQGPEFLTYFQNEAQLEKSRLLSDRFSAERPKGSFSTLEIQRTEQGDSAMYLCASSKQHLILTDTQYFGPGTRLTVL.

This clonotype occurred a few times. The chain is built from TRBV4-2 and TRBJ2-1; 14 bases fit TRBD2. Germline V gives CDR1 LGHNA, CDR2 YNFKEQ. This CDR3 has 18 amino acids. V dropped 1 base and J dropped 1; count of bases not matched to a gene: 3. CDR3 loop: CASSQGLAGGYSYNEQFF. The CDR3, as DNA: TGTGCCAGCAGCCAAGGACTAGCGGGGGGGTATTCCTACAATGAGCAGTTCTTC.

This clonotype appeared once. V and J are TRBV5-1 and TRBJ2-1; D not resolved. V was trimmed by 0 bases and J by 5 bases, leaving 12 bases between them. Germline V gene data show CDR1 as SGHRS and CDR2 as YFSETQ. CDR3 size: 15 residues. CDR3 nucleotide sequence: TGCGCCAGCAGCTTGGATGGGCAGGCTCACAATGAGCAGTTCTTC. This gives the protein CASSLDGQAHNEQFF.

The chain is built from TRBV9 and TRBJ2-3; D unclear. This CDR3 has 14 residues. The V gene's germline CDR1 is SGDLS and CDR2 YYNGEE. V lost 7 bases, J lost 0 bases, and 12 bases lay in between. The CDR3 sequence is CASGTLASTDTQYF. The CDR3 nucleotides are TGTGCCAGCGGAACGTTAGCTAGCACAGATACGCAGTATTTT.

A few counts support this clonotype. The genes are TRBV5-1 and TRBJ2-3, with D tentatively TRBD1 or TRBD2 (6 bases each). Looked up from germline, CDR1 is SGHRS and CDR2 is YFSETQ. CDR3 size: 15 residues. The V end was cut by 0 bases, the J end by 5 bases, with 13 bases between. Here the CDR3 reads CASSLGQEGIDTQYF. CDR3 sequence (DNA): TGCGCCAGCAGCTTGGGACAGGAGGGGATAGATACGCAGTATTTT.

This clonotype appeared a few times. V gene TRBV5-6 combines with J gene TRBJ2-1, with 7 bases lining up with TRBD2. Looked up from germline, CDR1 is SGHDT and CDR2 is YYEEEE. V shed 6 bases, J shed 3 bases, and the junction held 12 bases outside the gene matches. The CDR3 consists of 16 residues. CDR3 protein: CASMARLATLYNEQFF. The CDR3 nucleotides read TGTGCCAGCATGGCCAGACTAGCTACCCTCTACAATGAGCAGTTCTTC. Filled out from reference TRBV5-6 and TRBJ2-1, the complete variable domain reads DAGVTQSPTHLIKTRGQQVTLRCSPKSGHDTVSWYQQALGQGPQFIFQYYEEEERQRGNFPDRFSGHQFPNYSSELNVNALLLGDSALYLCASMARLATLYNEQFFGPGTRLTVL.

The chain recombines TRBV4-1 with TRBJ2-7; TRBD1 matches 8 bases. CDR1 and CDR2 from the germline V gene are MGHRA and YSYEKL. After removal of 4 bases from V and 0 bases from J, the junction contained 5 bases not matched to a gene. This CDR3 has 15 amino acids. The CDR3 region has the DNA TGCGCCAGCAGCCGCCGACAGGGGCCCTCCTACGAGCAGTACTTC. It yields the protein CASSRRQGPSYEQYF.

The chain couples TRBV28 to TRBJ2-3; D call uncertain. Germline V CDR1 and CDR2: MDHEN, SYDVKM. The CDR3 length is 15 residues. V shed 8 bases and J shed 0 bases, with 15 bases lying between them. The CDR3 DNA follows: TGTGCCAGCCCCCCGACGATCGGGAGCACAGATACGCAGTATTTT. It specifies CASPPTIGSTDTQYF.

V gene TRBV3-1 combines with J gene TRBJ2-5; TRBD2 matches 7 bases. The CDR3 has 16 amino acids. J was trimmed by 2 bases and V by 1 base; bases with no gene match: 7. CDR1 and CDR2 from the germline V gene are LGHDT and YNNKEL (reference sequence). This CDR3 reads CASSQVELSGQETQYF. In DNA form, the CDR3 reads TGTGCCAGCAGCCAAGTGGAACTTAGCGGGCAAGAGACCCAGTACTTC.

This clonotype appeared a few times. The gene calls are TRBV20-1 and TRBJ1-1; a weak D match, TRBD1 (5 bases). V was shortened by 2 bases and J by 4 bases, with 11 bases between the two germline ends. Germline CDR1 and CDR2: DFQATT and SNEGSKA (reference sequence). CDR3 length: 13 residues. CDR3 sequence (DNA): TGCAGTGCTAGATTGAGGGGCTTCACTGAAGCTTTCTTT. Protein product: CSARLRGFTEAFF.

This clonotype was observed a handful of times. The gene calls are TRBV5-1 and TRBJ2-1, with 10 bases matching TRBD1. CDR3 length: 15 amino acids. CDR1 and CDR2 from the germline V gene are SGHRS and YFSETQ. The trim removed 2 bases at V and 7 bases at J, leaving 6 bases unmatched. The CDR3 nucleotides are TGCGCCAGCAGCTTATCCGGGACAGGGGTTAATGAGCAGTTCTTC. This translates into CASSLSGTGVNEQFF.

This clonotype appeared many times. V and J are TRBV4-1 and TRBJ2-3; D is uncertain. CDR1 is MGHRA, CDR2 YSYEKL, per germline. The CDR3 contains 15 residues. Deletions cut 1 base from V and 2 bases from J, with 10 bases between. CDR3 loop: CASSQVDAHTDTQYF. As DNA, the CDR3 is TGCGCCAGCAGCCAAGTGGACGCTCACACAGATACGCAGTATTTT.

The V call is TRBV11-2, the J call TRBJ2-7; TRBD2 matches at 9 bases. This CDR3 has 14 amino acids. V dropped 5 bases and J dropped 7; count of bases not matched to a gene: 9. The germline V gene encodes CDR1 SGHAT and CDR2 FQNNGV. Here the CDR3 reads CASSPGLATEEQYF. The CDR3 bases are TGTGCCAGCAGCCCTGGACTAGCGACGGAAGAGCAGTACTTC.

This clonotype has just a few counts. The chain recombines TRBV5-1 with TRBJ2-5; the D call may be TRBD1 or TRBD2 (7 bases each). Trimming removed 3 bases from V and 5 bases from J, with 17 bases in between. CDR3 length equals 15 residues. Germline lookup yields CDR1 SGHRS and CDR2 YFSETQ. The CDR3 DNA is TGCGCCAGCAGCTCCGGGACCCAGGGGGGGGAGACCCAGTACTTC. Its protein product is CASSSGTQGGETQYF.

This clonotype was observed a few times. This rearrangement joins TRBV6-1 to TRBJ2-7; no clear D gene. Trimming stripped 1 base from V and 8 bases from J, with 12 bases between. This CDR3 contains 13 residues. Germline loops: CDR1 MNHNS, CDR2 SASEGT. The CDR3 bases are TGTGCCAGCAGTGAAGGGGCCAGGATAAAGCAGTACTTC. This sequence encodes CASSEGARIKQYF.

In regard to this clonotype: The junction does not match germline at one end; this may be a read error. V is TRBV18 and J is TRBJ2-7, with D perhaps TRBD1 (6 bases). The germline CDR1 and CDR2 sequences are KGHSH and LQKENI. The CDR3 consists of 14 residues. CDR3 coding DNA: TGTACCAGCTCACCAAGGCAGGGGCAGTACGAGCAGTACTTC. Protein sequence: CTSSPRQGQYEQYF.

Only a few counts were recorded for this clonotype. The gene calls are TRBV7-9 and TRBJ2-1; TRBD1 is a possible D gene (6 bases). The germline CDR1 and CDR2 sequences are SEHNR and FQNEAQ (reference sequence). CDR3 length equals 17 residues. Trimming took off 6 bases at V and 0 bases at J, with 18 bases between the two ends. The CDR3 sequence: CASRPGTFISSYNEQFF. Written as DNA, the CDR3 is TGTGCCAGCAGACCCGGGACATTTATTAGCTCCTACAATGAGCAGTTCTTC.